A selection of T cell receptor beta chains follows, all from one sample in a study of cytomegalovirus exposure and HLA in healthy donors. Measured with immunoSEQ multiplex PCR; TCRdb has only the in-frame clones, and not every one. The data hold 110,000 or so clones, with about 83% observed a single time. The material sequenced was PBMCs. Receptors originate from a young man in good health and CMV-seronegative. Each CDR3 is given with its conserved first and last residue. D genes are given only for firm matches. Not all rows give a size; the values are once, few, many and, for expanded clones, a class.

j_call,clone_size,d_call,v_call,cdr3_nt,cdr3_aa
TRBJ2-1,NA,NA,TRBV7-9,TGTGCCAGCAGCTTATTGACAAATGAGCAGTTCTTC,CASSLLTNEQFF
TRBJ2-1,few,TRBD2,TRBV7-3,TGTGCCAGCAGCTTAGTGGCTAGCGGACCCGGGGATGAGCAGTTCTTC,CASSLVASGPGDEQFF
TRBJ2-1,once,TRBD1,TRBV25-1,TGTGCCAGCGTGGGACAGGGGAGGGATGAGCAGTTCTTC,CASVGQGRDEQFF
TRBJ1-1,NA,NA,TRBV29-1,TGCAGCGTAGTGACAGCTGAAGCTTTCTTT,CSVVTAEAFF
TRBJ1-5,NA,TRBD1,TRBV4-3,TGCGCCAGCAGCCAAGGACAGGGGAATCAGCCCCAGCATTTT,CASSQGQGNQPQHF
TRBJ2-5,NA,TRBD1,TRBV28,TGTGCCGTATCACAGGGGCGCTCACACCAAGAGACCCAGTACTTC,CAVSQGRSHQETQYF
TRBJ2-6,NA,NA,TRBV18,TGTGCCAGCTCACCACGTCTTTTTGAGGGAACTGGGGCCAACGTCCTGACTTTC,CASSPRLFEGTGANVLTF
TRBJ2-1,NA,TRBD1,TRBV6-6,TGTGCCAGCAGCGACAGGGCCGAAGGGGATGAGCAGTTCTTC,CASSDRAEGDEQFF
TRBJ2-7,NA,NA,TRBV7-9,TGTGCCAGCAGCCCCCAAGACAGGCCCTCACTCTACGAGCAGTACTTC,CASSPQDRPSLYEQYF
TRBJ1-2,NA,TRBD1,TRBV6-5,TGTGCCAGCAGTCTTACAGGGGCGAGGGGCTACACCTTC,CASSLTGARGYTF
TRBJ2-2,few,NA,TRBV6-5,TGTGCCAGCAGTTACGGTGCAGGAACGAACACCGGGGAGCTGTTTTTT,CASSYGAGTNTGELFF
TRBJ2-3,NA,TRBD2,TRBV6-1,TGTGCCAGCAGTTGGGGACTAGCTGGAGATACGCAGTATTTT,CASSWGLAGDTQYF